This T cell receptor beta chain stems from a study of T cell changes during pregnancy in multiple sclerosis. TCRdb's table, derived via immunoSEQ multiplex PCR, lists solely in-frame clones and lacks some. The profile shows some 36,000 clones, approximately 89% of them singletons. The V and J ends lost 6 bases and 7 bases, in that order; junction bases with no gene match: 9. Germline V gene lookup returns CDR1 MNHEY and CDR2 SVGAGI. This CDR3 spans 15 amino acids. This sequence joins TRBV6-5 and TRBJ1-5; TRBD1 agrees at 10 bases. This clonotype was obtained from a female donor in good health, enrolled as a control in a pregnancy study. This specimen was CD4+ T cells from peripheral blood mononuclear cells, taken in the second trimester of pregnancy. The CDR3: CASRADRGKMQPQHF. The CDR3 DNA reads TGTGCCAGCAGGGCGGACAGGGGGAAAATGCAGCCCCAGCATTTT.